This T cell receptor (beta chain) emerged from a study of blood T cell repertoires in COVID-19. Background on the study: Acute-phase and convalescent COVID-19 samples originated in the United States, Italy and Spain.

V lost 3 bases and J lost 1; bases outside the gene matches: 6. Germline lookup yields CDR1 SGHNT and CDR2 YYREEE (reference sequence). This CDR3 contains 15 residues. In the authors' methods: Amplification with reference gene primers provided the estimates of nucleated cell counts. Assay used: immunoSEQ multiplex PCR; TCRdb lists only in-frame clones, some missing. V and J calls and clone size come straight from that table; D and trimming were deduced from the DNA. Counted here are roughly 310,000 clones, approximately 90% occurring once; the ten biggest clones make up more than 3%. The material sequenced was peripheral blood. This sequence joins TRBV5-4 and TRBJ1-2; 7 nucleotides match TRBD1. The receptor was derived from a woman aged 50 to 65 with active or convalescent COVID-19. CDR3 in amino acids: CASSSIGTDNYGYTF. As DNA, the CDR3 is TGTGCCAGCAGCTCCATCGGGACAGATAACTATGGCTACACCTTC.